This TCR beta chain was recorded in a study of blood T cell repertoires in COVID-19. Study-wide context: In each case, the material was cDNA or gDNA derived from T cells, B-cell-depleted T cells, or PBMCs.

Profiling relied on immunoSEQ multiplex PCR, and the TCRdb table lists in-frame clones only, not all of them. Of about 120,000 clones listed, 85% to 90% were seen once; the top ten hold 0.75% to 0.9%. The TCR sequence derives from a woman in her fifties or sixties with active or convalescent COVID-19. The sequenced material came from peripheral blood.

Written as DNA, the CDR3 is TGTGCCAGCAGCTTAGGGGGCAGGGTGGATCAGCCCCAGCATTTT. This gives the protein CASSLGGRVDQPQHF. The V call is TRBV7-9, the J call TRBJ1-5, with a possible D match to TRBD1 (5 bases). The V end lost 1 base, the J end lost 5 bases, and 12 bases lay between the germline ends. The germline gives CDR1 SEHNR, CDR2 FQNEAQ (reference sequence). The CDR3 is made up of 15 amino acids.